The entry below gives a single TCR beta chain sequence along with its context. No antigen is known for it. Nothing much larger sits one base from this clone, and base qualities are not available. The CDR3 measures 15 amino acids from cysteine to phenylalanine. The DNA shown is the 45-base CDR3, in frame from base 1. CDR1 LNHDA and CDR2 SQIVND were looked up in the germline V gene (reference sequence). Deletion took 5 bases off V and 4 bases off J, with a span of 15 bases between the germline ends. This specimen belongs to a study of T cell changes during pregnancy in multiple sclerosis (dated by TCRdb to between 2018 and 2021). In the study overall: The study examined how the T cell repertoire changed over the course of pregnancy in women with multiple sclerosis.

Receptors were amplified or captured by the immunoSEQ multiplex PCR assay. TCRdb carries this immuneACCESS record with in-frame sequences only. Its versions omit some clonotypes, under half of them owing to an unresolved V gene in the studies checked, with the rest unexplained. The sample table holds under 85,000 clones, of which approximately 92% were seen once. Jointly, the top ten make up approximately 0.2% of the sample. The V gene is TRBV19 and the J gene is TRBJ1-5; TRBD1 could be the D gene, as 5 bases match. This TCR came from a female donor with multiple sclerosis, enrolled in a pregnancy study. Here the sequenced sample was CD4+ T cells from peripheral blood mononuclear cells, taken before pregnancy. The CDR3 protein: CASSFLEGTNQPQHF. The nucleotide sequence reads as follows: TGTGCCAGTAGTTTTCTTGAGGGGACTAATCAGCCCCAGCATTTT.